The T cell receptor (beta chain) under discussion was sequenced for a study of T cell responses to AZD1222 COVID-19 vaccine. Generated by immunoSEQ multiplex PCR, the TCRdb table keeps only in-frame clones and is missing some. The sample yields 100,000 to 150,000 clones, just over 90% seen once. The CDR3 runs 12 residues. Trimming shortened V by 2 bases and J by 4 bases, and 4 bases separated the two germline ends. The starting material was peripheral blood, obtained 28 days after the second AZD1222 dose. The rearrangement links TRBV12-3 or TRBV12-4 to TRBJ2-3; D ambiguous. The receptor was isolated from an adult who received the AZD1222 COVID-19 vaccine. CDR3 sequence (DNA): TGTGCCAGCAGTTTACCCCCAGATACGCAGTATTTT. Translation gives CASSLPPDTQYF.